The T cell receptor beta chain under discussion was sequenced for a study of CD8 T cells in Susac syndrome. Background on the study: Patients with Susac syndrome were therapy-naive, on corticosteroids, or on intravenous immunoglobulin alone at the time that blood was drawn. Points from the study as a whole: The study's TCR sequencing and HLA analysis drew on a certain number of individuals. That number was acknowledged as relatively small.

RNA in amounts of roughly 0.5 to 1 ug was reverse transcribed with random hexamers. Amplification of TCR beta CDR3 by immunoSEQ multiplex PCR spanned 54 Vbeta and 13 Jbeta. MiXCR was run by TCRdb on the immunoSEQ multiplex PCR reads, yielding one entry per CDR3 protein. The data show fewer than 60,000 distinct CDR3 sequences, with approximately 95% seen just once and 0.75% held by the top ten. In germline, CDR1 is PRHDT, CDR2 FYEKMQ (reference sequence). Trimming took 5 bases from V and 7 from J, leaving 18 bases between them. This CDR3 contains 16 residues. In regard to this clonotype: Its antigen remains unidentified.

The chain combines TRBV13 with TRBJ1-6; no clear D gene. Material for sequencing was CD8+ T cells from PBMCs. This receptor was identified in a human donor with Susac syndrome. The CDR3 spells CASSAGIGGWNSPLHF. The DNA for the CDR3 is TGTGCCAGCAGCGCCGGGATAGGCGGTTGGAATTCACCCCTCCACTTT. Using reference TRBV13 and TRBJ1-6 for the parts outside the CDR3, the full variable domain is AAGVIQSPRHLIKEKRETATLKCYPIPRHDTVYWYQQGPGQDPQFLISFYEKMQSDKGSIPDRFSAQQFSDYHSELNMSSLELGDSALYFCASSAGIGGWNSPLHFGNGTRLTVT.